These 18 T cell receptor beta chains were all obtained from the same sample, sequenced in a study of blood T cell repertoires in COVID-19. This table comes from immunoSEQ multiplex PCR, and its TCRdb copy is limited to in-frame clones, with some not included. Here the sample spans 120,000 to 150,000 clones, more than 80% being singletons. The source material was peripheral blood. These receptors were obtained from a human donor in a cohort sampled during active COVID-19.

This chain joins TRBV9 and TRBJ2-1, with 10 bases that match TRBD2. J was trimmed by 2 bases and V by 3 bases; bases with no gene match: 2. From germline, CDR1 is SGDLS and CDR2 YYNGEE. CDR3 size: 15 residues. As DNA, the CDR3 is TGTGCCAGCAGCGAAGGACTAGCGGCCTACAATGAGCAGTTCTTC. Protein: CASSEGLAAYNEQFF. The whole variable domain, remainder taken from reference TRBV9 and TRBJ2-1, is DSGVTQTPKHLITATGQRVTLRCSPRSGDLSVYWYQQSLDQGLQFLIQYYNGEERAKGNILERFSAQQFPDLHSELNLSSLELGDSALYFCASSEGLAAYNEQFFGPGTRLTVL.

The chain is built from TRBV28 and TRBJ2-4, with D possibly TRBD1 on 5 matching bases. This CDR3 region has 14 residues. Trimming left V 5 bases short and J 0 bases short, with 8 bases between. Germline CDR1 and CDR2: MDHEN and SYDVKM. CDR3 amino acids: CASSADRAKNIQYF. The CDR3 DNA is TGTGCCAGCAGTGCAGACAGAGCCAAAAACATTCAGTACTTC.

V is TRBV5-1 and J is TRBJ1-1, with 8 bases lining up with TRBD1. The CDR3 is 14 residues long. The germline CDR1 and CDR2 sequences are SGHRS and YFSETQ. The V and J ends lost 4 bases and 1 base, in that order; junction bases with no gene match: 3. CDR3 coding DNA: TGCGCCAGCAGCCCGGGGACAGGGAACACTGAAGCTTTCTTT. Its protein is CASSPGTGNTEAFF. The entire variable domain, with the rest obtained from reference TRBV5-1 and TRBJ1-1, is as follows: KAGVTQTPRYLIKTRGQQVTLSCSPISGHRSVSWYQQTPGQGLQFLFEYFSETQRNKGNFPGRFSGRQFSNSRSEMNVSTLELGDSALYLCASSPGTGNTEAFFGQGTRLTVV.

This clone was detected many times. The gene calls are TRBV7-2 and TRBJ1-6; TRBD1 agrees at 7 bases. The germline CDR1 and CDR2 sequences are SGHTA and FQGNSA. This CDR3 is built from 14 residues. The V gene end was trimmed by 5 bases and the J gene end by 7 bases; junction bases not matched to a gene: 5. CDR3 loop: CASSRPGQNSPLHF. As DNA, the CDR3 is TGTGCCAGCAGCCGCCCGGGACAGAATTCACCCCTCCACTTT.

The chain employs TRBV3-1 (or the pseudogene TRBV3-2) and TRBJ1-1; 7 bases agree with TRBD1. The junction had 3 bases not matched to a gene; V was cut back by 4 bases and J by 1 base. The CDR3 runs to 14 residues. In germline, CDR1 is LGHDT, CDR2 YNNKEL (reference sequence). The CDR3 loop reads CASSLQGKNTEAFF. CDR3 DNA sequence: TGTGCCAGCAGCCTACAGGGGAAGAACACTGAAGCTTTCTTT.

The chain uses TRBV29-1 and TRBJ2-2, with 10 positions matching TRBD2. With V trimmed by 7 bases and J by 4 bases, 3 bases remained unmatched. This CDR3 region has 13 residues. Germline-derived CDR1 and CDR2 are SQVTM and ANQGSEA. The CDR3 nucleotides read TGCAGCGCCGGACTAGCGGCCACCGGGGAGCTGTTTTTT. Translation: CSAGLAATGELFF.

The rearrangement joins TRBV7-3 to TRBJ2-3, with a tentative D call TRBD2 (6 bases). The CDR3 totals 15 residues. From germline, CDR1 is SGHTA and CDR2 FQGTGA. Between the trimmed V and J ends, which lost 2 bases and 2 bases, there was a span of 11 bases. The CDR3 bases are TGTGCCAGCAGCTTAGGAGGGGCGTACACAGATACGCAGTATTTT. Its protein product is CASSLGGAYTDTQYF.

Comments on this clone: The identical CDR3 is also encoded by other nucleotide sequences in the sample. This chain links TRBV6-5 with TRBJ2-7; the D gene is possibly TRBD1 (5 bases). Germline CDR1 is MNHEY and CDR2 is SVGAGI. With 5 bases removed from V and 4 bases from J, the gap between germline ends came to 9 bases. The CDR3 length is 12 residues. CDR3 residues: CASSPRGYEQYV. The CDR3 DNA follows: TGTGCCAGCAGTCCTAGGGGTTACGAGCAGTACGTC.

The DNA of the CDR3 is TGTGCCAGCAGTGTAATGGGGACTAGCGATTACAATGAGCAGTTCTTC. Translation: CASSVMGTSDYNEQFF. V gene TRBV6-1 combines with J gene TRBJ2-1, with 10 nucleotides matching TRBD2. The CDR3 loop spans 16 amino acids. The junction had 7 bases not matched to a gene; V was cut back by 4 bases and J by 4 bases. CDR1 MNHNS and CDR2 SASEGT come from the germline V gene.

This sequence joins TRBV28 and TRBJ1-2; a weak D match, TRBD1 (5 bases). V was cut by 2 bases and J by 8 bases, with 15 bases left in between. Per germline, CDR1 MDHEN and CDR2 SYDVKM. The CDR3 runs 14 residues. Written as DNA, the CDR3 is TGTGCCAGCAGTTTAGGGAGGGACCGGTGGGGCTACACCTTC. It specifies CASSLGRDRWGYTF.

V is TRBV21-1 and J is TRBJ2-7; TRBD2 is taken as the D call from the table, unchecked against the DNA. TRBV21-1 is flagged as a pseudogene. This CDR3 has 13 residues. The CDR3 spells CASSRDSKGEQYV. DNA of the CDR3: TGTGCCAGCAGCAGGGACTCTAAAGGGGAGCAGTACGTC.

The CDR3 loop is CASSERGNQPQHF. The CDR3 bases are TGTGCCAGCTCCGAACGGGGCAATCAGCCCCAGCATTTT. The chain has TRBV28 and TRBJ1-5; D is undetermined. This CDR3 contains 13 residues. Trimming removed 8 bases at V and 2 bases at J, with 10 bases between. Germline loops: CDR1 MDHEN, CDR2 SYDVKM. Combining the CDR3 with reference TRBV28 and TRBJ1-5 gives the whole variable domain DVKVTQSSRYLVKRTGEKVFLECVQDMDHENMFWYRQDPGLGLRLIYFSYDVKMKEKGDIPEGYSVSREKKERFSLILESASTNQTSMYLCASSERGNQPQHFGDGTRLSIL.

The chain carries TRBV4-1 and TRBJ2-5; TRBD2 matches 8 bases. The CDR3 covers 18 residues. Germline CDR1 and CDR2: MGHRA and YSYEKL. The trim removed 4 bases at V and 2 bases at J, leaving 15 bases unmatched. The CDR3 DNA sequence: TGCGCCAGCAGCCCTCATATTGTAAAGACGGGGGGGCAAGAGACCCAGTACTTC. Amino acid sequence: CASSPHIVKTGGQETQYF.

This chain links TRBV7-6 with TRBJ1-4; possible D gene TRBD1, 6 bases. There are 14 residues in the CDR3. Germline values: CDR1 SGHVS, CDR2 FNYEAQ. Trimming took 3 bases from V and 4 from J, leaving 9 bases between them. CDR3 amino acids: CASSFWTDNEKLFF. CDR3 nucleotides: TGTGCCAGCAGCTTCTGGACAGATAATGAAAAACTGTTTTTT. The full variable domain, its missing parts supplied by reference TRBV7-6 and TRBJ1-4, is GAGVSQSPRYKVTKRGQDVALRCDPISGHVSLYWYRQALGQGPEFLTYFNYEAQQDKSGLPNDRFSAERPEGSISTLTIQRTEQRDSAMYRCASSFWTDNEKLFFGSGTQLSVL.

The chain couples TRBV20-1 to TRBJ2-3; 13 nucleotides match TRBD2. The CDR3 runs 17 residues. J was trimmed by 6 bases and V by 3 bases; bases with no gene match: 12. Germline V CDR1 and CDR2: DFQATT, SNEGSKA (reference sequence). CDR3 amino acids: CSASKLAGGDHMDTQYF. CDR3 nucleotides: TGCAGTGCTAGTAAACTAGCGGGGGGGGACCACATGGATACGCAGTATTTT.

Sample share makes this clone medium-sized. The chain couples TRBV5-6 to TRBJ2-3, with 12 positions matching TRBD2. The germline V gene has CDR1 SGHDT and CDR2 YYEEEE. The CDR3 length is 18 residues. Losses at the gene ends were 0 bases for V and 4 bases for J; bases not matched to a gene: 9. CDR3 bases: TGTGCCAGCAGCTTGGCCGTGGCTAGCGGGGGGGTATCAGATACGCAGTATTTT. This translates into CASSLAVASGGVSDTQYF.

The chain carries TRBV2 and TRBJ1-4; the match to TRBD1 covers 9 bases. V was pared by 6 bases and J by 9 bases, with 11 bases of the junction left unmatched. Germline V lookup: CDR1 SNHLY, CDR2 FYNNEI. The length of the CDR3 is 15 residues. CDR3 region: CASSLAMGQGKKLFF. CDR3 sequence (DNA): TGTGCCAGCAGCCTGGCGATGGGACAGGGTAAAAAACTGTTTTTT.

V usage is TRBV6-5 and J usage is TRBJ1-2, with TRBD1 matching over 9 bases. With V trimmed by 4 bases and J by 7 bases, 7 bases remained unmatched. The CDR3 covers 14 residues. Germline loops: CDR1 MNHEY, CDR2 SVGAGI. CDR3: CASSSHGTGRGYTF. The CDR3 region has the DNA TGTGCCAGCAGTTCTCATGGGACAGGGCGTGGCTACACCTTC.